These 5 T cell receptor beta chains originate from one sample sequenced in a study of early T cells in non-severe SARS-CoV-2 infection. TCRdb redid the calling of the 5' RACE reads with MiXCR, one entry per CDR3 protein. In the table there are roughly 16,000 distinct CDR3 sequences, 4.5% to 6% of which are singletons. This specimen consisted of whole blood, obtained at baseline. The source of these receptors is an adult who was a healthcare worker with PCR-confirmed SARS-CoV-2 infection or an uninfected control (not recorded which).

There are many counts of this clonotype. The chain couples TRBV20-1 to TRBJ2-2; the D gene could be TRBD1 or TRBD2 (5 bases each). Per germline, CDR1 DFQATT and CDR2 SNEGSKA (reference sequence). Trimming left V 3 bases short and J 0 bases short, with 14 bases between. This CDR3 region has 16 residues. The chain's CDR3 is CSASSPGTTNTGELFF. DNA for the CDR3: TGCAGTGCTAGTTCGCCGGGGACCACGAACACCGGGGAGCTGTTTTTT.

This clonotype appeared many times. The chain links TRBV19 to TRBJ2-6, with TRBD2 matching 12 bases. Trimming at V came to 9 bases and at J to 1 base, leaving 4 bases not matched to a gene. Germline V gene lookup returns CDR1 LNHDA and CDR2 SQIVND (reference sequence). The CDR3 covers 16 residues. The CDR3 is CASSSGGASGANVLTF. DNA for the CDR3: TGTGCCAGCTCTAGCGGGGGGGCTTCTGGGGCCAACGTCCTGACTTTC.

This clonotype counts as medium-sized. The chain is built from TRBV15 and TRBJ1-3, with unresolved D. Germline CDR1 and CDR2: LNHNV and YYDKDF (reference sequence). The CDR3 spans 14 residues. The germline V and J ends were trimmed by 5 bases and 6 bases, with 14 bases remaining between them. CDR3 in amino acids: CATSDRRVVNTIYF. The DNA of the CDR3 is TGTGCCACCAGCGACCGAAGGGTAGTAAACACCATATATTTT.

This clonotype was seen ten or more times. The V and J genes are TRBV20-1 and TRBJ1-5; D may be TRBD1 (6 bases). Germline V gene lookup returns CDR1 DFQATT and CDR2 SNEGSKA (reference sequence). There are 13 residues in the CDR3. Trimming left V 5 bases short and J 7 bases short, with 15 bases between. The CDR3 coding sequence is TGCAGTGCTTCTCCGGGACATGCCCAGCCCCAGCATTTT. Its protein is CSASPGHAQPQHF.

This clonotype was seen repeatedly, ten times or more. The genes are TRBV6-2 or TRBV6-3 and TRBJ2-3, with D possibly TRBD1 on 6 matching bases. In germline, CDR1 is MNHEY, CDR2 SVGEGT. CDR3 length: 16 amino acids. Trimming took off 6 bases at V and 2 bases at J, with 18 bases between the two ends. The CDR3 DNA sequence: TGTGCCAGCAGCCGCATGCGTGGGGGCGACACAGATACGCAGTATTTT. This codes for CASSRMRGGDTDTQYF.